This TCR beta chain was identified during a study of tumor-infiltrating lymphocytes in primary liver carcinoma. The investigators made TCR beta cDNA from roughly 0.55 ug total RNA, using a constant-region primer. Libraries for TCR beta were built through three nested multiplex PCR rounds, which together made up a slightly modified ARM-PCR procedure. TCRdb used MiXCR to reprocess the multiplex PCR reads, holding one entry per CDR3 protein. The data contain fewer than 350,000 distinct CDR3 sequences, around three fifths of them singletons. Many counts were recorded for this clonotype. The study extracted blood RNA from unsorted whole blood and also extracted germline DNA. The TCR was taken from a man in his forties with primary liver carcinoma and hepatitis B virus infection. The sequenced material came from peripheral blood.

CDR3 amino acids: CASSQGAGQTYEQYF. The CDR3, as DNA: TGCGCCAGCAGCCAAGGCGCAGGGCAAACCTACGAGCAGTACTTC. The J gene is TRBJ2-7, the V gene TRBV4-1; D might be TRBD1 (5 bases). Germline CDR1 MGHRA, CDR2 YSYEKL. Trimming shortened V by 1 base and J by 2 bases, and 12 bases separated the two germline ends. The CDR3 is made up of 15 amino acids.